These 27 T cell receptor beta chains share one sample of origin, sequenced in a study of regulatory T cells in long-lasting Graves disease. Described time point: newly diagnosed GD, antithyroid drugs for less than 3 months. PBMC-derived RNA was used for the TCR library. Assembly of TCR beta libraries relied on iRepertoire HTBI primers together with Arm-PCR of CDR3 regions. TCRdb re-called the multiplex PCR reads with MiXCR, one entry per CDR3 protein. The sample comprises roughly 320,000 distinct CDR3 sequences, approximately 16% of which are singletons, and just under 30% rests with the top ten. These data were also reused for a study on T cells in Graves' hyperthyroidism and ophthalmopathy.

The input for sequencing was peripheral blood mononuclear cells (PBMCs), taken at new diagnosis, from a patient treated with antithyroid drugs. These receptors all come from a man in his forties with Graves disease.

This clonotype has a count of ten or more. The rearrangement uses TRBV6-1 and TRBJ1-4; 7 nucleotides agree with TRBD1. The CDR3 is made up of 16 amino acids. Germline CDR1 reads MNHNS; CDR2 reads SASEGT. V shed 4 bases, J shed 4 bases, and the junction held 9 bases outside the gene matches. The CDR3 sequence: CASSGSSGQRNEKLFF. CDR3 DNA: TGTGCCAGCAGTGGGTCATCGGGACAGCGTAATGAAAAACTGTTTTTT.

This clonotype was detected ten times or more. The V and J genes are TRBV6-1 and TRBJ2-5; D may match TRBD1 or TRBD2 (5 bases each). V lost 8 bases to trimming and J lost 1 base, with 17 bases between them. CDR1 and CDR2 (germline): MNHNS, SASEGT. CDR3 length: 15 residues. The CDR3 reads CASGLPGALQETQYF. DNA of the CDR3: TGTGCCAGCGGCCTTCCCGGGGCCCTCCAAGAGACCCAGTACTTC.

This clonotype was counted many times. Written as DNA, the CDR3 is TGTGCCAGCAGCGTTGAGGCAGGAAACTATGGCTACACCTTC. Translating gives CASSVEAGNYGYTF. This chain connects TRBV9 to TRBJ1-2; D is unclear. V lost 2 bases and J 2 bases, leaving 10 bases between the germline ends. The CDR3 runs to 14 residues. Germline CDR1 reads SGDLS; CDR2 reads YYNGEE.

This clonotype was detected many times. The J gene is TRBJ2-5, the V gene TRBV24-1; no clear D. The CDR3 is made up of 13 amino acids. With 3 bases removed from V and 5 bases from J, the gap between germline ends came to 9 bases. Germline CDR1 KGHDR, CDR2 SFDVKD. CDR3 in amino acids: CATSDPAGETQYF. The CDR3 nucleotides are TGTGCCACCAGTGATCCCGCCGGCGAGACCCAGTACTTC.

The sample holds one count of this clonotype. The final CDR3 position lacks the conserved phenylalanine or tryptophan, pointing to a likely read error. This chain links TRBV19 with TRBJ1-1; no clear D gene. V lost 2 bases to trimming and J lost 1 base, with 5 bases between them. Germline-derived CDR1 and CDR2 are LNHDA and SQIVND (reference sequence). The length of the CDR3 is 13 residues. The DNA of the CDR3 is TGTGCCAGTAGTATATCAGAGAACACTGAAGCTTTCCTT. Its translation is CASSISENTEAFL.

The sample holds many counts of this clonotype. The chain combines TRBV7-2 with TRBJ2-1; D gene uncertain. Trimming removed 5 bases at V and 8 bases at J, with 16 bases between. Germline V gene data show CDR1 as SGHTA and CDR2 as FQGNSA. The CDR3 loop spans 14 amino acids. CDR3 region: CASSLLIRSDEQFF. The CDR3 coding sequence is TGTGCCAGCAGCCTCCTCATCCGGTCGGATGAGCAGTTCTTC.

The V call is TRBV6-1, the J call TRBJ1-1; 8 bases align to TRBD1. Germline V gives CDR1 MNHNS, CDR2 SASEGT. The CDR3 is 13 residues long. The V gene end was trimmed by 8 bases and the J gene end by 5 bases; junction bases not matched to a gene: 7. The CDR3, as DNA: TGTGCCAGCTCACAGGGGGATTGGACTGAAGCTTTCTTT. It specifies CASSQGDWTEAFF.

This clonotype was observed at least ten times. The gene calls are TRBV12-3 or TRBV12-4 and TRBJ1-1; D may be TRBD1 (6 bases). The CDR3 is 17 amino acids. Between the trimmed V and J ends, which lost 3 bases and 2 bases, there was a span of 19 bases. CDR3 sequence: CASSLAWGQGLNTEAFF. CDR3 DNA: TGTGCCAGCAGTTTGGCATGGGGGCAGGGATTAAACACTGAAGCTTTCTTT.

The CDR3 protein is CASSQGRNQETQYF. CDR3 nucleotides: TGTGCCAGCAGCCAGGGACGTAATCAAGAGACCCAGTACTTC. The rearrangement uses TRBV7-3 and TRBJ2-5; the D call may be TRBD1 or TRBD2 (5 bases each). Germline loops: CDR1 SGHTA, CDR2 FQGTGA. Trimming pared 5 bases from V and 2 bases from J, leaving 12 bases between. The CDR3 has 14 amino acids.

This clonotype has at least ten counts. The rearrangement uses TRBV4-1 and TRBJ1-1; 11 bases agree with TRBD1. The CDR3 has 16 amino acids. Germline CDR1 and CDR2: MGHRA and YSYEKL. With 4 bases clipped from V and 1 base from J, the junction kept 5 bases outside the gene matches. The CDR3 protein is CASSRGTGGRNTEAFF. The CDR3 region has the DNA TGCGCCAGCAGCCGAGGGACAGGGGGAAGGAACACTGAAGCTTTCTTT.

This clonotype showed up just a few times. The rearrangement joins TRBV28 to TRBJ1-2; D unclear. CDR1 and CDR2 (germline): MDHEN, SYDVKM. V lost 2 bases, J lost 4 bases, and 11 bases lay in between. The CDR3 extends over 14 amino acids. CDR3 in DNA: TGTGCCAGCAGTTTAGGCGGACGGATCTATGGCTACACCTTC. Translating it yields CASSLGGRIYGYTF.

This clonotype has ten or more counts. The rearrangement joins TRBV2 to TRBJ2-5; D gene ambiguous. Germline V gene lookup returns CDR1 SNHLY and CDR2 FYNNEI. Trimming shortened V by 1 base and J by 5 bases, and 8 bases separated the two germline ends. The CDR3 has 13 residues. The CDR3 is CASSEVVGETQYF. The CDR3, as DNA: TGTGCCAGCAGTGAAGTGGTAGGGGAGACCCAGTACTTC.

Ten or more counts support this clonotype. The V and J genes are TRBV28 and TRBJ2-7, with D possibly matching TRBD2 (6 bases). Germline lookup yields CDR1 MDHEN and CDR2 SYDVKM. The CDR3 runs 13 residues. V shed 8 bases and J shed 5 bases, with 16 bases lying between them. DNA for the CDR3: TGTGCCAGCGGGAGGAGGGTTTTACACGAGCAGTACTTC. This translates into CASGRRVLHEQYF.

As to this clonotype: An end of the junction does not agree with germline; a read error may underlie this. V usage is TRBV9 and J usage is TRBJ2-3; a weak D match, TRBD1 (5 bases). The CDR3 runs 15 residues. Germline loops: CDR1 SGDLS, CDR2 YYNGEE. CDR3 loop: CASSGGPGGTDTQCF. In nucleotides, the CDR3 is TGTGCCAGCAGCGGGGGCCCCGGCGGCACAGATACGCAGTGTTTT. Filled out from reference TRBV9 and TRBJ2-3, the complete variable domain reads DSGVTQTPKHLITATGQRVTLRCSPRSGDLSVYWYQQSLDQGLQFLIQYYNGEERAKGNILERFSAQQFPDLHSELNLSSLELGDSALYFCASSGGPGGTDTQCFGPGTRLTVL.

This clonotype has just a few counts. The chain links TRBV4-3 to TRBJ2-1, with a weak D call TRBD2 (6 bases). The CDR3 consists of 16 residues. The V and J ends lost 1 base and 7 bases respectively, with 17 bases between them. From germline, CDR1 is LGHNA and CDR2 YSLEER. In nucleotides, the CDR3 is TGCGCCAGCAGCCAAGCCTGGGCCTTGGGGGGAAATGAGCAGTTCTTC. Protein sequence: CASSQAWALGGNEQFF.

This clonotype was seen at least ten times. The chain combines TRBV5-4 with TRBJ1-2; a possible D gene is TRBD1 (5 bases). Germline V gene lookup returns CDR1 SGHNT and CDR2 YYREEE (reference sequence). The CDR3 covers 14 residues. The V and J ends lost 4 bases and 5 bases respectively, with 15 bases between them. The CDR3 nucleotides are TGTGCCAGCAGCCCGTGGGGGAGATCTTATGGCTACACCTTC. Translating it yields CASSPWGRSYGYTF. Full variable domain (outside the CDR3, taken from reference TRBV5-4 and TRBJ1-2): ETGVTQSPTHLIKTRGQQVTLRCSSQSGHNTVSWYQQALGQGPQFIFQYYREEENGRGNFPPRFSGLQFPNYSSELNVNALELDDSALYLCASSPWGRSYGYTFGSGTRLTVV.

This clonotype was detected many times. The rearrangement links TRBV2 to TRBJ1-5, with no clear D. The CDR3 consists of 16 residues. V was cut by 2 bases and J by 0 bases, with 11 bases left in between. CDR1 is SNHLY, CDR2 FYNNEI, per germline. The CDR3 DNA reads as TGTGCCAGCAGTGAAACGGTGGGAATTAGCAATCAGCCCCAGCATTTT. Translated, it gives CASSETVGISNQPQHF.

The chain joins TRBV27 to TRBJ2-5; 8 positions match TRBD2. CDR1 MNHEY and CDR2 SMNVEV come from the germline V gene (reference sequence). V was pared by 10 bases and J by 7 bases, with 5 bases of the junction left unmatched. The CDR3 spans 11 residues. CDR3 bases: TGTGCCACCTTCCGGGGGGGGACCCAGTACTTC. It encodes CATFRGGTQYF.

Concerning this clonotype: This likely traces to a read error, being one base from a far larger clone. The chain is built from TRBV28 and TRBJ2-7, with a weak D call TRBD1 (5 bases). Germline CDR1 is MDHEN and CDR2 is SYDVKM. The CDR3 runs to 13 residues. In nucleotides, the CDR3 is TGCGCCAGCAGCCAATCCGGCAGGGCCGAGCAGTACTTC. Translation gives CASSQSGRAEQYF. Full variable domain (outside the CDR3, taken from reference TRBV28 and TRBJ2-7): DVKVTQSSRYLVKRTGEKVFLECVQDMDHENMFWYRQDPGLGLRLIYFSYDVKMKEKGDIPEGYSVSREKKERFSLILESASTNQTSMYLCASSQSGRAEQYFGPGTRLTVT.

This clonotype was detected many times. The V gene is TRBV5-1, the J gene TRBJ2-5, with D perhaps matching TRBD2 (6 bases). Germline V CDR1 and CDR2: SGHRS, YFSETQ. V lost 4 bases and J 2 bases, leaving 18 bases between the germline ends. The CDR3 extends over 16 amino acids. In nucleotides, the CDR3 is TGCGCCAGCAGCCCGGGAGCGGCAGTTACTCAAGAGACCCAGTACTTC. Protein: CASSPGAAVTQETQYF.

This clonotype has at least ten counts. The chain has TRBV20-1 and TRBJ2-5, with a possible D match to TRBD1 (7 bases). Germline V gives CDR1 DFQATT, CDR2 SNEGSKA (reference sequence). Trimming cost V 0 bases and J 5 bases, with 13 bases left between them. There are 14 residues in the CDR3. CDR3 sequence (DNA): TGCAGTGCTAGAGATCGCAGGGGGAGGGAGACCCAGTACTTC. Residues: CSARDRRGRETQYF.

The table lists this clonotype with many counts. The rearrangement uses TRBV27 and TRBJ1-5; D ambiguous. CDR1 is MNHEY and CDR2 is SMNVEV in the germline V gene (reference sequence). Trimming left V 5 bases short and J 0 bases short, with 8 bases between. The CDR3 runs 14 residues. CDR3 in DNA: TGTGCCAGCAGTCCCGGGATTAGCAATCAGCCCCAGCATTTT. This translates into CASSPGISNQPQHF.

V usage is TRBV28 and J usage is TRBJ1-2; the D is unclear. Germline V gene lookup returns CDR1 MDHEN and CDR2 SYDVKM. The CDR3 length is 17 residues. V lost 5 bases and J lost 2, with 21 bases in between. In DNA, the CDR3 is TGTGCCAGCAGTCCACCTGCTTTCCGACCGAGGAACTATGGCTACACCTTC. Translating it yields CASSPPAFRPRNYGYTF.

This clonotype was seen ten or more times. This rearrangement joins TRBV5-1 to TRBJ1-4, with D perhaps TRBD1 (6 bases). The CDR3 is 14 amino acids. Germline V gene lookup returns CDR1 SGHRS and CDR2 YFSETQ. Trimming shortened V by 3 bases and J by 3 bases, and 9 bases separated the two germline ends. CDR3 sequence reads: CASSYSGANEKLFF. The CDR3 DNA sequence: TGCGCCAGCAGCTACTCAGGGGCTAATGAAAAACTGTTTTTT.

This sequence joins TRBV2 and TRBJ1-6; the D is unclear. Looked up from germline, CDR1 is SNHLY and CDR2 is FYNNEI. The CDR3 has 15 residues. V gave up 3 bases and J gave up 4 bases, with 10 bases separating them. CDR3 loop: CASSEGRNYNSPLHF. In DNA form, the CDR3 reads TGTGCCAGCAGTGAGGGTCGGAATTATAATTCACCCCTCCACTTT.

This rearrangement joins TRBV5-1 to TRBJ2-3; the D gene is possibly TRBD2 (5 bases). V was trimmed by 2 bases and J by 6 bases, leaving 13 bases between them. Germline V gene sequence: CDR1 SGHRS, CDR2 YFSETQ. The length of the CDR3 is 14 residues. The CDR3 bases are TGCGCCAGCAGCTTCCTAGCCAGGTCGGATACGCAGTATTTT. This translates into CASSFLARSDTQYF.

This rearrangement joins TRBV27 to TRBJ2-7; 7 bases agree with TRBD1. The ends lost 6 bases at V and 5 bases at J; junction bases unmatched: 13. The germline V gene has CDR1 MNHEY and CDR2 SMNVEV (reference sequence). The CDR3 sequence is 15 residues long. DNA for the CDR3: TGTGCCAGCAGCCCACTGGGACAGACTCTCCACGAGCAGTACTTC. Protein sequence: CASSPLGQTLHEQYF.